This TCR beta chain comes out of a study of Ad26.COV2.S vaccination and SARS-CoV-2 variants. Study in general: Ad26.COV2.S was injected intramuscularly once or twice, 56 days apart. Study-level results: Vaccine and placebo recipients had comparable breadth of non-spike TCRs.

V lost 2 bases and J 5 bases, leaving 10 bases between the germline ends. The CDR3 contains 13 residues. Germline V lookup: CDR1 SGHRS, CDR2 YFSETQ. Details on this clone: What it recognizes is unknown.

The method was immunoSEQ multiplex PCR; TCRdb's version includes in-frame clones alone and lacks a portion of them. The table has about half a million clones, about nine tenths seen once. The treatment: roughly 18 received Ad26.COV2.S at low or high dose, single or two shots; about 5 received placebo; per-sample allocation not given. Each sample was drawn 63 days after the first injection (of vaccine or placebo). The starting material was peripheral blood, obtained in a trial of Ad26.COV2.S vaccine versus placebo. This sequence was found in a person between 18 and 60 years old who received the Ad26.COV2.S COVID-19 vaccine or a placebo. This chain connects TRBV5-1 to TRBJ1-1; a possible D gene is TRBD1 (6 bases). The CDR3 bases are TGCGCCAGCAGCTTACAGGGAAGTACTGAAGCTTTCTTT. Translated: CASSLQGSTEAFF.